The 16 T cell receptor beta chains listed next were all sequenced from one sample in a study of cytomegalovirus exposure and HLA in healthy donors. It was with 60 Vbeta and 13 Jbeta primers that the PCR ran. The data were produced by immunoSEQ multiplex PCR, yet TCRdb's version contains in-frame clones alone and is incomplete. Seen here are about 120,000 clones, just under 75% observed once, and the top ten hold 2% to 2.5%. The sequenced sample consisted of PBMCs. The receptors were gathered from a human donor in good health.

This rearrangement joins TRBV2 to TRBJ2-1; no clear D gene. CDR3 size: 15 residues. V dropped 6 bases and J dropped 0 bases, with 12 bases sitting between them. Per germline, CDR1 SNHLY and CDR2 FYNNEI. CDR3 protein: CASRETRSSYNEQFF. The CDR3 DNA follows: TGTGCCAGCAGGGAAACTCGAAGCTCCTACAATGAGCAGTTCTTC. Looking up the rest from reference TRBV2 and TRBJ2-1 gives the full variable domain: EPEVTQTPSHQVTQMGQEVILRCVPISNHLYFYWYRQILGQKVEFLVSFYNNEISEKSEIFDDQFSVERPDGSNFTLKIRSTKLEDSAMYFCASRETRSSYNEQFFGPGTRLTVL.

The gene calls are TRBV7-8 and TRBJ1-2; TRBD1 matches 9 bases. The CDR3 has 14 amino acids. The V and J ends lost 5 bases and 4 bases, in that order; junction bases with no gene match: 5. The germline CDR1 and CDR2 sequences are SGHVS and FQNEAQ. This CDR3 reads CASSIGTGSYGYTF. In nucleotides, the CDR3 is TGTGCCAGCAGCATAGGGACAGGGAGCTATGGCTACACCTTC.

The chain has TRBV6-5 and TRBJ1-4; TRBD1 agrees at 8 bases. In germline, CDR1 is MNHEY, CDR2 SVGAGI. V lost 4 bases, J lost 6 bases, and 4 bases stayed unmatched. The CDR3 is 14 amino acids. The CDR3 nucleotides are TGTGCCAGCAGTTTCCAACAGGGGGATGAAAAACTGTTTTTT. It encodes CASSFQQGDEKLFF.

The chain uses TRBV7-6 and TRBJ1-3, with 10 bases that match TRBD1. Unmatched junction bases numbered 3, after V lost 4 bases and J lost 0 bases. The germline gives CDR1 SGHVS, CDR2 FNYEAQ. The CDR3 runs to 16 residues. The CDR3 region is CASSSGTGASGNTIYF. The CDR3 region has the DNA TGTGCCAGCAGCTCCGGGACAGGGGCCTCTGGAAACACCATATATTTT.

This clone has more than one count but fewer than ten. This chain connects TRBV29-1 to TRBJ2-5; maybe TRBD1 (6 bases). The germline V gene encodes CDR1 SQVTM and CDR2 ANQGSEA. CDR3 length equals 14 residues. V lost 0 bases to trimming and J lost 5 bases, with 13 bases between them. The CDR3 here is CSVEDSGELETQYF. CDR3 sequence (DNA): TGCAGCGTTGAAGATTCAGGGGAGTTGGAGACCCAGTACTTC.

The chain joins TRBV28 to TRBJ2-1; 8 bases map to TRBD2. Per the germline V gene, CDR1 is MDHEN and CDR2 is SYDVKM. This CDR3 is 15 amino acids long. The V gene end was trimmed by 7 bases and the J gene end by 6 bases; junction bases not matched to a gene: 11. Here the CDR3 reads CASNTSGRRVNEQFF. In DNA form, the CDR3 reads TGTGCCAGCAATACCAGCGGGAGAAGGGTCAATGAGCAGTTCTTC.

The chain recombines TRBV19 with TRBJ1-5; 9 nucleotides line up with TRBD1. The length of the CDR3 is 15 residues. V gave up 4 bases and J gave up 5 bases; unmatched junction bases: 6. CDR1 is LNHDA and CDR2 is SQIVND in the germline V gene (reference sequence). The CDR3 loop reads CASSNTGGIDQPQHF. CDR3 DNA sequence: TGTGCCAGTAGTAATACAGGGGGCATAGATCAGCCCCAGCATTTT.

The J gene is TRBJ2-3, the V gene TRBV15, with a weak D call TRBD1 (5 bases). The CDR3 consists of 15 residues. CDR1 LNHNV and CDR2 YYDKDF come from the germline V gene (reference sequence). Trimming cost V 0 bases and J 3 bases, with 10 bases left between them. This chain's CDR3 is CATSRDTRVTDTQYF. Written as DNA, the CDR3 is TGTGCCACCAGCAGAGATACCAGGGTAACAGATACGCAGTATTTT.

The chain is built from TRBV2 and TRBJ2-2; D is uncertain. Germline CDR1 SNHLY, CDR2 FYNNEI. This CDR3 spans 14 amino acids. The V end was cut by 5 bases, the J end by 1 base, with 8 bases between. The CDR3 is CASSQNGNTGELFF. In nucleotides, the CDR3 is TGTGCCAGCAGTCAGAATGGGAACACCGGGGAGCTGTTTTTT.

This chain links TRBV7-6 with TRBJ2-1; D is perhaps TRBD2 (7 bases). The CDR3 length is 16 residues. In germline, CDR1 is SGHVS, CDR2 FNYEAQ. V lost 0 bases to trimming and J lost 5 bases, with 14 bases between them. The CDR3: CASSLAPGGTDNEQFF. The CDR3 bases are TGTGCCAGCAGCTTAGCGCCGGGGGGCACTGACAATGAGCAGTTCTTC. The full variable domain, in which reference TRBV7-6 and TRBJ2-1 provide the parts outside the CDR3, is GAGVSQSPRYKVTKRGQDVALRCDPISGHVSLYWYRQALGQGPEFLTYFNYEAQQDKSGLPNDRFSAERPEGSISTLTIQRTEQRDSAMYRCASSLAPGGTDNEQFFGPGTRLTVL.

The V gene is TRBV5-1, the J gene TRBJ2-2, with D possibly being TRBD2 (5 bases). CDR1 is SGHRS, CDR2 YFSETQ, per germline. The CDR3 is 17 residues long. V lost 0 bases to trimming and J lost 2 bases, with 14 bases between them. The chain's CDR3 is CASSLVVGSLNTGELFF. The CDR3 bases are TGCGCCAGCAGCTTGGTTGTGGGGAGTCTCAACACCGGGGAGCTGTTTTTT.

The CDR3 sequence: CASSPGTGFEKLFF. CDR3 bases: TGTGCCAGCTCACCCGGGACAGGATTTGAAAAACTGTTTTTT. The chain links TRBV18 to TRBJ1-4; 8 bases are shared with TRBD1. V shed 3 bases and J 7 bases; nucleotides not matched to a gene: 4. The V gene's germline CDR1 is KGHSH and CDR2 LQKENI. The CDR3 has 14 amino acids.

A single count supports this clone. This chain joins TRBV19 and TRBJ1-4; no reliable D call. There are 15 residues in the CDR3. V was trimmed by 5 bases and J by 7 bases, leaving 17 bases between them. Germline V gene lookup returns CDR1 LNHDA and CDR2 SQIVND (reference sequence). The CDR3 DNA reads TGTGCCAGTAGTCTAGGGAGTTCACCCTCTGAAAAACTGTTTTTT. Protein sequence: CASSLGSSPSEKLFF.

This clone has only a few counts. This chain joins TRBV5-4 and TRBJ1-4, with 10 positions matching TRBD1. Looked up from germline, CDR1 is SGHNT and CDR2 is YYREEE (reference sequence). Trimming cost V 1 base and J 7 bases; bases outside gene matches: 7. The CDR3 runs 16 residues. CDR3 coding DNA: TGTGCCAGCAGCTTGAGTGGACAGGGGGGACTTGAAAAACTGTTTTTT. It yields the protein CASSLSGQGGLEKLFF.

This chain links TRBV6-5 with TRBJ1-2; TRBD1 aligns across 11 bases. The junction had 7 bases not matched to a gene; V was cut back by 4 bases and J by 6 bases. CDR3 length: 15 residues. Germline V lookup: CDR1 MNHEY, CDR2 SVGAGI. This CDR3 is CASSSPRTGGNGYTF. CDR3 sequence (DNA): TGTGCCAGCAGTTCTCCCCGGACAGGGGGCAATGGCTACACCTTC.

CDR3 protein: CASSQDPGINYEQYF. The CDR3 region has the DNA TGTGCCAGCAGCCAAGATCCCGGGATAAACTACGAGCAGTACTTC. V and J are TRBV4-2 and TRBJ2-7; tentatively, D is TRBD2 (5 bases). Trimming removed 0 bases from V and 3 bases from J, with 12 bases in between. The germline CDR1 and CDR2 sequences are LGHNA and YNFKEQ. The CDR3 has 15 residues.